These T cell receptor beta chains were read from a single sample in a study of blood T cell repertoires in COVID-19. Sequencing used immunoSEQ multiplex PCR; TCRdb keeps in-frame clones, though not all of them. The sample has a few hundred thousand clones; 90% are singletons. Sequencing was done on a sample of peripheral blood. These receptors all come from a woman aged 60 to 75 with COVID-19, enrolled during active disease. CDR3s include the opening cysteine and the closing phenylalanine or tryptophan. A D gene is named only where the DNA matches it firmly. Where a row states a size, it is once, few, many or the class of an expanded clone; other rows omit it.

D gene,clone size,V gene,J gene,CDR3 DNA,CDR3 protein
TRBD1,NA,TRBV30,TRBJ2-5,TGTGCCTGGAGTGTGACAGGGGTAGAGACCCAGTACTTC,CAWSVTGVETQYF
NA,NA,TRBV5-8,TRBJ2-5,TGTGCCAGCAGTCCAGGTTGGCAAGAGACCCAGTACTTC,CASSPGWQETQYF
TRBD1,NA,TRBV4-1,TRBJ1-6,TGCGCCAGCAGCCAAGAACCAGACAGGGCTCGTTCACCCCTCCACTTT,CASSQEPDRARSPLHF
NA,few,TRBV7-9,TRBJ1-2,TGTGCCAGCAGCCAATCGTCGGCGGGATTGAATGGCTACACCTTC,CASSQSSAGLNGYTF
NA,NA,TRBV29-1,TRBJ2-7,TGCAGCGTTGAAACTGGAGCAGGGCGCTACGAGCAGTACTTC,CSVETGAGRYEQYF
NA,NA,TRBV28,TRBJ2-2,TGTGCCAGCAGTACATTGGACAGACGATTAGCGAACACCGGGGAGCTGTTTTTT,CASSTLDRRLANTGELFF
NA,NA,TRBV19,TRBJ1-5,TGTGCCAGTAGTATTTACAGGGAAAGCAATCAGCCCCAGCATTTT,CASSIYRESNQPQHF
TRBD1,few,TRBV5-1,TRBJ2-7,TGCGCCAGCAGCTTGGCCGTGGTACAGGGGGCCTACGAGCAGTACTTC,CASSLAVVQGAYEQYF
TRBD1,once,TRBV4-1,TRBJ1-5,TGCGCCAGCAGCCAAGAGGGGCGGACAGGGACTCAGCCCCAGCATTTT,CASSQEGRTGTQPQHF
TRBD1,NA,TRBV6-5,TRBJ1-2,TGTGCCAGCACATCCCGGGACAGAGGGAACTATGGCTACACCTTC,CASTSRDRGNYGYTF
TRBD1,NA,TRBV10-3,TRBJ1-2,TGTGCCATCAGTGAACTAGACAGGGTGGAATCGGTCTCCACCTTC,CAISELDRVESVSTF
TRBD1,NA,TRBV30,TRBJ1-3,TGTGCCCTGGAGGGACAGGGAAGAAACACCATATATTTT,CALEGQGRNTIYF
TRBD1,NA,TRBV5-1,TRBJ2-2,TGCGCCAGCAGCAGTTCAAACAGGGGGCGGACCGGGGAGCTGTTTTTT,CASSSSNRGRTGELFF
TRBD2,NA,TRBV5-1,TRBJ2-5,TGCGCCAGCAGCCTAGGGACTAGCGGGGGGAGGAAGACCCAGTACTTC,CASSLGTSGGRKTQYF
NA,NA,TRBV2,TRBJ1-2,TGTGCCAGCAGTTCCTTTCAGGGAATATATGGCTACACCTTC,CASSSFQGIYGYTF
TRBD2,NA,TRBV11-3,TRBJ2-5,TGTGCCAGCAGCCCAGGACTAGCGGGGCAAGAGACCCAGTACTTC,CASSPGLAGQETQYF
NA,NA,TRBV6-5,TRBJ1-1,TGTGCCAGCAGCCCCAGGTGGCCACTTAACACTGAAGCTTTCTTT,CASSPRWPLNTEAFF
NA,NA,TRBV6-2/TRBV6-3,TRBJ1-2,TGTGCCAGCAGTTACTGGGGCAGGTTGTATGGCTACACCTTC,CASSYWGRLYGYTF
NA,NA,TRBV7-2,TRBJ1-1,TGTGCCAGCAGCCCCGCCGGGGGGGGTAGTGGAGCTTTCTTT,CASSPAGGGSGAFF
NA,NA,TRBV27,TRBJ1-2,TGTGCCAGCAGTTTAATACAGGGCCTCGGAGGCTACACCTTC,CASSLIQGLGGYTF
NA,NA,TRBV5-4,TRBJ1-2,TGTGCCAGCAGCTTGGATGGGCTTTACTATGGCTACACCTTC,CASSLDGLYYGYTF
NA,NA,TRBV7-9,TRBJ1-1,TGTGCCAGCAGCTTAGTACAGGGTTACACTGAAGCTTTCTTT,CASSLVQGYTEAFF
TRBD1,few,TRBV19,TRBJ1-5,TGTGCCAGTAGTATCGAGGGACAGGACTATCAGCCCCAGCATTTT,CASSIEGQDYQPQHF
NA,once,TRBV18,TRBJ1-5,TGTGCCAGCTCACCCGGCGGGGTAAGAGGCCAGCCCCAGCATTTT,CASSPGGVRGQPQHF
NA,once,TRBV9,TRBJ1-1,TGTGCCAGCAGCGGGGAGAATTTCAACACTGAAGCTTTCTTT,CASSGENFNTEAFF
TRBD2,NA,TRBV5-4,TRBJ2-5,TGTGCCAGCAGCAAGAAGCGGGGGGGCCTTGAAGAGACCCAGTACTTC,CASSKKRGGLEETQYF
TRBD2,few,TRBV5-4,TRBJ2-5,TGTGCCAGCAGCTTGTATTGGGGGGGGACTTCGAAAGAGACCCAGTACTTC,CASSLYWGGTSKETQYF
TRBD2,NA,TRBV7-7,TRBJ2-1,TGTGCCAGCAGCTTATTAGGCGGGGGTAACGACAATGAGCAGTTCTTC,CASSLLGGGNDNEQFF
NA,once,TRBV3-1/TRBV3-2,TRBJ1-2,TGTGCCAGCAGCCAAGTCGGGGGGGCAGGGGCCTATGGCTACACCTTC,CASSQVGGAGAYGYTF
NA,few,TRBV6-6,TRBJ1-1,TGTGCCAGCTTTGGACTAAACCGTGGGGCTTTCTTT,CASFGLNRGAFF
NA,NA,TRBV18,TRBJ1-2,TGTGCCAGCTCACTAGGCGAGGGCCACTATGGCTACACCTTC,CASSLGEGHYGYTF
NA,NA,TRBV30,TRBJ1-6,TGTGCCTGGAGGCCACTTCAGGGCCAGAATTCACCCCTCCACTTT,CAWRPLQGQNSPLHF
NA,NA,TRBV6-5,TRBJ1-4,TGTGCCAGCAGTACGAGATCGCGTATTGAATCGGAACTGTTTTTT,CASSTRSRIESELFF
NA,NA,TRBV5-1,TRBJ1-6,TGCGCCAGCAGCCAGTCGAACAGGGTCGAATATAATTCACCCCTCCACTTT,CASSQSNRVEYNSPLHF
NA,few,TRBV18,TRBJ1-1,TGTGCCAGCTCACCACAGGGCGCGGGTGAAGCTTTCTTT,CASSPQGAGEAFF
NA,NA,TRBV11-2,TRBJ1-2,TGTGCCAGCAGCTTTGGGGGGGATGGCTACACCTTC,CASSFGGDGYTF
TRBD1,NA,TRBV4-2,TRBJ1-6,TGTGCCAGCAGCCAAGTCGACAGGGAGGATTCACCCCTCCACTTT,CASSQVDREDSPLHF
NA,NA,TRBV19,TRBJ1-5,TGTGCCAGCTTCAATCCGGGTGCGACTTCGGATCAGCCCCAGCATTTT,CASFNPGATSDQPQHF
NA,once,TRBV6-2/TRBV6-3,TRBJ1-4,TGTGCCAGCAGTTGGGACGGCGGGGGAAAACTGTTTTTT,CASSWDGGGKLFF
TRBD1,NA,TRBV13,TRBJ2-2,TGTGCCAGCAGCTTAGTTGGTGCGGGACAGGGAAAAAGAAAGGGCACCGGGGAGCTGTTTTTT,CASSLVGAGQGKRKGTGELFF
NA,NA,TRBV19,TRBJ1-1,TGTGCCAGTAGTATTGGGGGCGTGAACACTGAAGCTTTCTTT,CASSIGGVNTEAFF
NA,NA,TRBV19,TRBJ1-5,TGTGCCAGTAGTATGAGGGCGGCGAGCAATCAGCCCCAGCATTTT,CASSMRAASNQPQHF
TRBD1,NA,TRBV24-1,TRBJ2-2,TGTGCCGCCAACCTCGGAAATCCGGGACAGGGTGTCGGGGAGCTGTTTTTT,CAANLGNPGQGVGELFF
NA,NA,TRBV10-3,TRBJ2-7,TGTGCCATCAGTGAGTCGGGCCAGGTTCGCTACGAGCAGTACTTC,CAISESGQVRYEQYF
NA,NA,TRBV2,TRBJ1-6,TGTGCCAGCAGTGGGCCCAACTATAATTCACCCCTCCACTTT,CASSGPNYNSPLHF
NA,NA,TRBV5-6,TRBJ1-3,TGTGCCAGCAGCTTGGGAAGTTTCGCCATCAACTGGAACACCATATATTTT,CASSLGSFAINWNTIYF
NA,NA,TRBV4-1,TRBJ2-1,TGCGCCAGCAGCCAAGAAAAAATCAGCTACAATGAGCAGTTCTTC,CASSQEKISYNEQFF